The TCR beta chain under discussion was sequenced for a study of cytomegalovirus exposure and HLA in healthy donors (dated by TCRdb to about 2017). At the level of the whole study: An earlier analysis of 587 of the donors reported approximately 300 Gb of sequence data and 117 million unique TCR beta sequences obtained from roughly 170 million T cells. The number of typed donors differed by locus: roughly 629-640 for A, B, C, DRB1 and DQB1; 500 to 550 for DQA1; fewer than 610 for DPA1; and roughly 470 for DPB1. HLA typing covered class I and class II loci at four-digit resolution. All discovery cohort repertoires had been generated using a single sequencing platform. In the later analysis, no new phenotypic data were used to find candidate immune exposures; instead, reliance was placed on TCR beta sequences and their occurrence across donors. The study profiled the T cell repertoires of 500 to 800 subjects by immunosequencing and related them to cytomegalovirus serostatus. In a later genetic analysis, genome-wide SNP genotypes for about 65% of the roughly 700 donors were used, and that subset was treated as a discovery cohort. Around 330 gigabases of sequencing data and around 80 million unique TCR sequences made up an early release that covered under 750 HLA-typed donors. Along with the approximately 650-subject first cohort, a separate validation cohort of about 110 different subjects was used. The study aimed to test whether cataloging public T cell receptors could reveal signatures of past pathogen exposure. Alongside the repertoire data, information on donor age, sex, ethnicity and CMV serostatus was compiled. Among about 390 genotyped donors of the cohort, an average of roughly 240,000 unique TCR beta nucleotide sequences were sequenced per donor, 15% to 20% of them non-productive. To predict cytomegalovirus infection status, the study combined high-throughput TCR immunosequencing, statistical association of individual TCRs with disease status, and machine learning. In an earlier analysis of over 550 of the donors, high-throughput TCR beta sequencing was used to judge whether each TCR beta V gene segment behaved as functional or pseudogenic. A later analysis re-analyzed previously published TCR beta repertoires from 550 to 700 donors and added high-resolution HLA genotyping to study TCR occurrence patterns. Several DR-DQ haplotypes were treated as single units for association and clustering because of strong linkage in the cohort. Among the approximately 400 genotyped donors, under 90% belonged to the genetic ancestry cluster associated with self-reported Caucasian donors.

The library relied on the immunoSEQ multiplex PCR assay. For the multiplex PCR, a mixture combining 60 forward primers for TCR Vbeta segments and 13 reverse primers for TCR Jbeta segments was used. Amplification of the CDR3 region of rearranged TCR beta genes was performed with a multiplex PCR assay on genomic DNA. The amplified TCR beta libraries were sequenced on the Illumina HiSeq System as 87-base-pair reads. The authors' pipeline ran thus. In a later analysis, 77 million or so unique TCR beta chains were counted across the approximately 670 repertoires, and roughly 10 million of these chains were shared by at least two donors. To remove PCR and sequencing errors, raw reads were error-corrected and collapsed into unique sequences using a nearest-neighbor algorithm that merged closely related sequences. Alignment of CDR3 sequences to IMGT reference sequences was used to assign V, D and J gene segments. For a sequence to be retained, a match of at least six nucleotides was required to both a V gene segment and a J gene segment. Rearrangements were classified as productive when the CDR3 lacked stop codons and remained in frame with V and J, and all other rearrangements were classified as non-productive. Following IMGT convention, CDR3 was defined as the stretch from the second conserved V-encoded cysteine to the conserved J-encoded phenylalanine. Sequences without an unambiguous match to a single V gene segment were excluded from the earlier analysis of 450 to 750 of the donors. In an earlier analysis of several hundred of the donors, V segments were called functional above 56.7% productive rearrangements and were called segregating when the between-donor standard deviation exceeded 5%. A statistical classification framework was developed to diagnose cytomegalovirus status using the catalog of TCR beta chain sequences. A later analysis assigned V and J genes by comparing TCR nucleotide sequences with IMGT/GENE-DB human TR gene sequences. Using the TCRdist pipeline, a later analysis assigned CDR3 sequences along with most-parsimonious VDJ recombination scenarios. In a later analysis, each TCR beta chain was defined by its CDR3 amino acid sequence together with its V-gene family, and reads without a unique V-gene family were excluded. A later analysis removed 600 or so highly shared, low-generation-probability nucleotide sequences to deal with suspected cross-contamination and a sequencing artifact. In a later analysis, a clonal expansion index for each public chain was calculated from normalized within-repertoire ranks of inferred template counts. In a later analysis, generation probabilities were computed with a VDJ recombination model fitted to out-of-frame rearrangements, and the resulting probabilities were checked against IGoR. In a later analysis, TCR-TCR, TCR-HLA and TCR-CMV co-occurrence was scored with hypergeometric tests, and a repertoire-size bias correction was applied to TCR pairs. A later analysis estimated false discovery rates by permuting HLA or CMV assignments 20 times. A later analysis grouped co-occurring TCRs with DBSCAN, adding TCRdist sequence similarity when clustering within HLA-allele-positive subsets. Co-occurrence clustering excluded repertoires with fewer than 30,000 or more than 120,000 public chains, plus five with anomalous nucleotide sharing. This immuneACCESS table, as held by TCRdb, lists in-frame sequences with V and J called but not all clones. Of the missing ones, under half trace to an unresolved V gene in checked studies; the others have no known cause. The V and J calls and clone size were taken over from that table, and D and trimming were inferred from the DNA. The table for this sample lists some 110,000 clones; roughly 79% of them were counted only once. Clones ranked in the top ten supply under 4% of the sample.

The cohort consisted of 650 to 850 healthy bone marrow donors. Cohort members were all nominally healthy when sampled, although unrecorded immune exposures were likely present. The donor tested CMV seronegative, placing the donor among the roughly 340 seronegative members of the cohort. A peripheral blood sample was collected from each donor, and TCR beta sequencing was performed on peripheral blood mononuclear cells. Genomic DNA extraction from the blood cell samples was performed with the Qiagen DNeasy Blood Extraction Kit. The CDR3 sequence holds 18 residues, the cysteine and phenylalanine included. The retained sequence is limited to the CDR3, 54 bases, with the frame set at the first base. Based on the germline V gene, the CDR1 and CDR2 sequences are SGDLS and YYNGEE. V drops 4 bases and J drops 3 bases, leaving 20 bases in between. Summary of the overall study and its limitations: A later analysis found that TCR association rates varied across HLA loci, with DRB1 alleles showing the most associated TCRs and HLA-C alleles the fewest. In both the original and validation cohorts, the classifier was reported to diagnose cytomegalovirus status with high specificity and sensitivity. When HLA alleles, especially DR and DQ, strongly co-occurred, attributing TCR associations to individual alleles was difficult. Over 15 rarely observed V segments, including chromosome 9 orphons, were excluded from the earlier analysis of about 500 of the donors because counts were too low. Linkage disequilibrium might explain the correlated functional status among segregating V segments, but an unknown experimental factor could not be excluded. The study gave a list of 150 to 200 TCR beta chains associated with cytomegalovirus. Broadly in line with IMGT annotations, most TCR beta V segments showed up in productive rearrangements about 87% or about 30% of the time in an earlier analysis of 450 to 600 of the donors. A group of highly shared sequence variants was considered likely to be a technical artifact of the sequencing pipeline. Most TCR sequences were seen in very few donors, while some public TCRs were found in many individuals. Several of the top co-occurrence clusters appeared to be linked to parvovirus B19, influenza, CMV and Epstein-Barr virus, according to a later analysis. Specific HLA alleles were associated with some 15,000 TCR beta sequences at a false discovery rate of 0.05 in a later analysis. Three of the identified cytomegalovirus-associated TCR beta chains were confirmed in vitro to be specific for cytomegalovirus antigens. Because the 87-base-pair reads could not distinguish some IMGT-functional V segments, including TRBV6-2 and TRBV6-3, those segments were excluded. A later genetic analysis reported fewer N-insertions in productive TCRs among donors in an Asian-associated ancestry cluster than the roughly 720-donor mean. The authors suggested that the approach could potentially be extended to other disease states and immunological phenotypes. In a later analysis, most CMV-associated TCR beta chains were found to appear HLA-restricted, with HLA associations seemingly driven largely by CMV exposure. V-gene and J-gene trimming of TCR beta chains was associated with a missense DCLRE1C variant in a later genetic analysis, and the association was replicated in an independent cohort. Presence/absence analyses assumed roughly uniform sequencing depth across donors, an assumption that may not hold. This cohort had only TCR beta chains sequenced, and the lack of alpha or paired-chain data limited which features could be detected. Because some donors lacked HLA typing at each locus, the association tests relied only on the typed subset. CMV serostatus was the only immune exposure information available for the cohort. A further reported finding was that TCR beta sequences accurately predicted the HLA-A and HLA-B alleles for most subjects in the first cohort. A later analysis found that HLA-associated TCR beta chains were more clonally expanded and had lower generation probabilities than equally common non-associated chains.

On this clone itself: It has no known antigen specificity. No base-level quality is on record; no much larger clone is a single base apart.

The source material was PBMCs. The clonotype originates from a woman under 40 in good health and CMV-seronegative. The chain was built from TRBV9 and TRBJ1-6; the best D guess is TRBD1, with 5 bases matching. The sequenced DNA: TGTGCCAGCAGCTCCCCGCCGGGGGGAGAAGTCTATAATTCACCCCTCCACTTT. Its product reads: CASSSPPGGEVYNSPLHF. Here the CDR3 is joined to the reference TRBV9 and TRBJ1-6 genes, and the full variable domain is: DSGVTQTPKHLITATGQRVTLRCSPRSGDLSVYWYQQSLDQGLQFLIQYYNGEERAKGNILERFSAQQFPDLHSELNLSSLELGDSALYFCASSSPPGGEVYNSPLHFGNGTRLTVT.